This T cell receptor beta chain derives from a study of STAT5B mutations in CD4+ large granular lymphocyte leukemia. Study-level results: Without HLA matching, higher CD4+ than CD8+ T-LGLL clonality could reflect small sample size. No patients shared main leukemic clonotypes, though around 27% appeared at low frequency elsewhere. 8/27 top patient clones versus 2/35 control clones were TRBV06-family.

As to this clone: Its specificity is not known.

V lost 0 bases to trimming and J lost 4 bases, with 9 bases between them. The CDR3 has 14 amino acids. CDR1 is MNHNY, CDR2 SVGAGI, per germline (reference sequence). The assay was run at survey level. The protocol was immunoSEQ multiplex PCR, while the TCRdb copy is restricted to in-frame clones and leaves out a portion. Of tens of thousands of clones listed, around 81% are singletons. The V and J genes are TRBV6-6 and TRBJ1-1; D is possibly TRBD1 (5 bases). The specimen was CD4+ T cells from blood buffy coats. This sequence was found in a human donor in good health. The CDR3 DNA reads TGTGCCAGCAGTTACTCGATGGGGGGCACTGAAGCTTTCTTT. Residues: CASSYSMGGTEAFF.